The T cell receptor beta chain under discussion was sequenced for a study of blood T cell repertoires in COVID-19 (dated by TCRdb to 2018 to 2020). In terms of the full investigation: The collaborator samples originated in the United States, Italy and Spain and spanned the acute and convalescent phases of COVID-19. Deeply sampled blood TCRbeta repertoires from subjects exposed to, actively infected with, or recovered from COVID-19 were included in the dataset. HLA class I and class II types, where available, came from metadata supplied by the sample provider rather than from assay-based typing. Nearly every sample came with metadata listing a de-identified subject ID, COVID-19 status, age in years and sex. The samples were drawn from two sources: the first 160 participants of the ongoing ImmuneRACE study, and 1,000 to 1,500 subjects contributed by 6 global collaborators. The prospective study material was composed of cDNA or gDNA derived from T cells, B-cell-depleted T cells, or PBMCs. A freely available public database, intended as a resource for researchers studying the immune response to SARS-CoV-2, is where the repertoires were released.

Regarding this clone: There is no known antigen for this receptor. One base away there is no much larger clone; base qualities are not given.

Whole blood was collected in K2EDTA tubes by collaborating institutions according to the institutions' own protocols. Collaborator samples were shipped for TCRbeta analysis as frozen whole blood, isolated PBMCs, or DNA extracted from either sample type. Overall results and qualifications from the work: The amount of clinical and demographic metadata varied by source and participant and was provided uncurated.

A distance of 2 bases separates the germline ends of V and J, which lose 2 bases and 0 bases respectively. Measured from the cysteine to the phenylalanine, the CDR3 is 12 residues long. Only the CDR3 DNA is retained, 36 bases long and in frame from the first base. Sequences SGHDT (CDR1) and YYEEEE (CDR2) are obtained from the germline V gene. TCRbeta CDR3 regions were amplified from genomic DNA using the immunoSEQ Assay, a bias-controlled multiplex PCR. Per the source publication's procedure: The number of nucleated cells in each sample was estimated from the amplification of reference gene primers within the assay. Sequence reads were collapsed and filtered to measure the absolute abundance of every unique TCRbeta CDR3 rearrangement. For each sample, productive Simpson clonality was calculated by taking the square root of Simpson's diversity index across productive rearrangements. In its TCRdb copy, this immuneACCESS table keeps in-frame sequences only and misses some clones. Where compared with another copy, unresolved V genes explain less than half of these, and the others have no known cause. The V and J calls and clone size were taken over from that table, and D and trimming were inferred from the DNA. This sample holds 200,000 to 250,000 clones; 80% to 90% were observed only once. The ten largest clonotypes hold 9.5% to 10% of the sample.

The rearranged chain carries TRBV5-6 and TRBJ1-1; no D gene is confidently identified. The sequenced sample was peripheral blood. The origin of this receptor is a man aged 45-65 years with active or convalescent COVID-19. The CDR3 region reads CASSFMNTEAFF. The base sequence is TGTGCCAGCAGCTTTATGAACACTGAAGCTTTCTTT. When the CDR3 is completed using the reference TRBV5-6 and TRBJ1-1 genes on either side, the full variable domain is DAGVTQSPTHLIKTRGQQVTLRCSPKSGHDTVSWYQQALGQGPQFIFQYYEEEERQRGNFPDRFSGHQFPNYSSELNVNALLLGDSALYLCASSFMNTEAFFGQGTRLTVV.